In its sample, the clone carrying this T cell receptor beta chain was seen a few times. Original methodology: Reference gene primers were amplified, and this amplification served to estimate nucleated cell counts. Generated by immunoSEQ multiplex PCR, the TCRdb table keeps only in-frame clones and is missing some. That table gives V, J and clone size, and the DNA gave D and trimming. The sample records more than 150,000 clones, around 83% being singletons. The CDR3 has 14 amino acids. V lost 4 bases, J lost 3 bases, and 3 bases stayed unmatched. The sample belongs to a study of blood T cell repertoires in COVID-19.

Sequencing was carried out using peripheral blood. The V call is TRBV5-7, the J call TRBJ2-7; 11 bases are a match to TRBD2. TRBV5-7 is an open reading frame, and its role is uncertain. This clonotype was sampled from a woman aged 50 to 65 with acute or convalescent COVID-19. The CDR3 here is CASSNGLAGYEQYF. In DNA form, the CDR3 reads TGTGCCAGCAGCAACGGACTAGCGGGCTACGAGCAGTACTTC.